Sequencing of this T cell receptor beta chain was carried out in a study of post-analysis software for immune sequencing data. About the research overall: Multiple sclerosis in the patients followed relapsing-remitting, secondary progressive and progressive-relapsing courses. Broader study findings: In patients, five TRBV segments were more frequent than in controls, with TRBV5-6, TRBV5-1 and TRBV20-1 among them. The study found significantly lower normalized Chao1 diversity in multiple sclerosis patients than in controls.

Worth noting for this clonotype: What it recognizes is unknown.

With 2 bases clipped from V and 3 bases from J, the junction kept 3 bases outside the gene matches. Germline CDR1 LGHNA, CDR2 YNFKEQ. This CDR3 has 14 residues. Unique molecular identifiers had been added to the TCR beta cDNA libraries. TCRdb re-called the PCR reads through MiXCR, storing one row per CDR3 protein. Counted here are approximately 730,000 distinct CDR3 sequences, 46% occurring once; the ten biggest clones make up roughly 4.4%. Sample: blood. The V gene is TRBV4-2, the J gene TRBJ2-7; TRBD2 matches 8 bases. This clonotype was sampled from a girl aged 10 to 17 with multiple sclerosis. The CDR3 spells CASSQLAGHYEQYF. CDR3 nucleotide sequence: TGTGCCAGCAGCCAATTAGCGGGGCACTACGAGCAGTACTTC.